In its sample, the clone carrying this T cell receptor (beta chain) was seen once. Measured with immunoSEQ multiplex PCR; TCRdb has only the in-frame clones, and not every one. The table includes 400,000 to 450,000 clones, approximately 92% detected once. Individuals aged roughly 18 to 90 years were recruited from about two dozen US areas. Recovery meant two consecutive negative NP/OP PCR tests, professional clearance, or resolved symptoms. Germline CDR1 and CDR2: SGDLS and YYNGEE. This CDR3 is 15 amino acids long. V lost 0 bases and J lost 6; bases outside the gene matches: 8. These data are taken from a study of blood T cell repertoires in COVID-19. About the study: The samples span acute and convalescent COVID-19 from the United States, Italy and Spain.

This rearrangement joins TRBV9 to TRBJ2-7, with 8 positions matching TRBD2. Sequenced sample: PBMCs or T cells enriched from blood (not recorded which). This clonotype was sampled from a man aged 25-45 years who had recovered from COVID-19. CDR3 sequence: CASSVGGTRTSEQYF. The CDR3, as DNA: TGTGCCAGCAGCGTAGGTGGGACTAGAACGAGCGAGCAGTACTTC.